These 10 T cell receptor beta chains originate from one sample sequenced in a study of a mutant IDH1 vaccine in newly diagnosed glioma. This table comes from immunoSEQ multiplex PCR, and its TCRdb copy is limited to in-frame clones, with some not included. The sample consists of fewer than 65,000 clones, more than 60% of them appearing once. Time point: baseline, week 1 (first vaccination visit). Regarding treatment: pre-vaccination baseline after standard-of-care therapy. The sample in question was PBMCs, obtained from a glioma patient treated with radiotherapy, temozolomide or both. These receptors originate from a woman in her forties with glioma.

This clone is large in the sample. The rearrangement joins TRBV2 to TRBJ2-7; D possibly corresponds to TRBD2 (6 bases). The CDR3 contains 14 residues. CDR1 and CDR2 (germline): SNHLY, FYNNEI. Trimming removed 6 bases from V and 3 bases from J, with 15 bases in between. The CDR3 region is CASRPGLHHYEQYF. The CDR3 DNA reads TGTGCCAGCAGGCCGGGACTCCACCACTACGAGCAGTACTTC.

The genes are TRBV5-6 and TRBJ2-7; the D gene is possibly TRBD2 (5 bases). The CDR3 is made up of 14 amino acids. V lost 0 bases and J 2 bases, leaving 9 bases between the germline ends. CDR1 and CDR2 (germline): SGHDT, YYEEEE. CDR3 DNA sequence: TGTGCCAGCAGCTTGGGGCTAGCCACCTACGAGCAGTACTTC. It is translated as CASSLGLATYEQYF.

The chain has TRBV6-5 and TRBJ1-1, with TRBD1 as a possible D gene (5 bases). Deletions cut 0 bases from V and 4 bases from J, with 12 bases between. There are 15 residues in the CDR3. CDR1 MNHEY and CDR2 SVGAGI come from the germline V gene. The CDR3 nucleotides read TGTGCCAGCAGTTACTCGGGGGGATTGGCCACTGAAGCTTTCTTT. Its protein product is CASSYSGGLATEAFF.

The chain recombines TRBV5-1 with TRBJ1-3; D is uncertain. The CDR3 spans 14 residues. V gave up 2 bases and J gave up 0 bases, with 6 bases separating them. Germline assignment: CDR1 SGHRS and CDR2 YFSETQ. The CDR3 protein is CASSLEPSGNTIYF. The CDR3 DNA reads as TGCGCCAGCAGCTTAGAGCCCTCTGGAAACACCATATATTTT.

The J gene is TRBJ1-5, the V gene TRBV6-5; the D gene is possibly TRBD1 (6 bases). The CDR3 covers 14 residues. Trimming stripped 2 bases from V and 4 bases from J, with 9 bases between. Germline CDR1 and CDR2: MNHEY and SVGAGI. The CDR3 spells CASSYPGTNQPQHF. The CDR3 coding sequence is TGTGCCAGCAGTTACCCAGGGACAAATCAGCCCCAGCATTTT.

V gene TRBV27 combines with J gene TRBJ2-1, with unresolved D. The germline gives CDR1 MNHEY, CDR2 SMNVEV (reference sequence). The CDR3 sequence is 13 residues long. V shed 0 bases and J shed 8 bases, with 8 bases lying between them. CDR3 region: CASSLSRMYEQFF. CDR3 nucleotide sequence: TGTGCCAGCAGTTTATCCAGGATGTATGAGCAGTTCTTC.

The chain has TRBV19 and TRBJ1-2; TRBD1 is a possible D gene (5 bases). CDR3 length: 14 residues. V gave up 5 bases and J gave up 3 bases, with 13 bases separating them. Germline V gene data show CDR1 as LNHDA and CDR2 as SQIVND (reference sequence). CDR3 bases: TGTGCCAGTAGTGTCCGGGTCAGGGACTATGGCTACACCTTC. Translating it yields CASSVRVRDYGYTF.

The rearrangement links TRBV18 to TRBJ2-6, with 12 bases that match TRBD1. The J segment lost 3 bases and the V segment lost 3 bases, leaving 9 bases of the junction unmatched. CDR1 KGHSH and CDR2 LQKENI come from the germline V gene. The CDR3 has 19 residues. The CDR3 DNA reads TGTGCCAGCTCACCTATTGGGACAGGGGGCGCAGGTGGGGCCAACGTCCTGACTTTC. Protein sequence: CASSPIGTGGAGGANVLTF. Filled out from reference TRBV18 and TRBJ2-6, the complete variable domain reads NAGVMQNPRHLVRRRGQEARLRCSPMKGHSHVYWYRQLPEEGLKFMVYLQKENIIDESGMPKERFSAEFPKEGPSILRIQQVVRGDSAAYFCASSPIGTGGAGGANVLTFGAGSRLTVL.

This clone has a single count. This chain joins TRBV30 and TRBJ1-2; 10 bases match TRBD1. V was clipped by 4 bases and J by 8 bases; unmatched bases: 13. CDR1 GTSNPN and CDR2 SVGIG come from the germline V gene (reference sequence). The CDR3 extends over 15 amino acids. The chain's CDR3 is CAWISSRTGGKGYTF. For the CDR3, the DNA is TGTGCCTGGATTTCGTCTCGGACAGGGGGAAAAGGCTACACCTTC.

This clone has a single count. This chain uses TRBV5-6 with TRBJ1-5, with TRBD1 as a possible D gene (5 bases). The CDR3 totals 16 residues. From germline, CDR1 is SGHDT and CDR2 YYEEEE. V lost 3 bases, J lost 1 base, and 14 bases lay in between. The chain's CDR3 is CASSSQGSGSNQPQHF. The CDR3 DNA is TGTGCCAGCAGCTCGCAGGGTTCCGGGAGCAATCAGCCCCAGCATTTT.